Presented here are 24 T cell receptor beta chains from one specimen sequenced in a study of blood T cell repertoires in COVID-19 (dated by TCRdb to about 2020). Libraries were constructed by the immunoSEQ multiplex PCR assay. TCRdb took this table from immuneACCESS and kept in-frame rearrangements with V and J called. Such tables lack part of the clones; where checked against another copy, unresolved V genes explain under half of the gap, and the rest is unexplained. The sample profile shows hundreds of thousands of clones; about 88% of them were found once. Around 13% of the sample rests with the top ten. Sequenced material: peripheral blood. These receptors were taken from a woman aged 70-85 years with COVID-19, enrolled during active disease.

This clone was recorded once. This chain links TRBV24-1 with TRBJ2-5; a possible D gene is TRBD2 (6 bases). The CDR3 runs to 16 residues. Germline loops: CDR1 KGHDR, CDR2 SFDVKD. V lost 5 bases, J lost 1 base, and 16 bases lay in between. The CDR3 reads CATSAGTFGLQETQYF. CDR3 bases: TGTGCCACCAGTGCTGGGACTTTTGGGCTCCAAGAGACCCAGTACTTC.

The chain combines TRBV9 with TRBJ1-2; 9 nucleotides align to TRBD1. The CDR3 has 13 amino acids. Trimming removed 8 bases from V and 6 bases from J; junction bases left unmatched: 8. Germline V lookup: CDR1 SGDLS, CDR2 YYNGEE. The DNA for the CDR3 is TGTGCCAGGGCGTGGGACAGGGATAATGGCTACACCTTC. It translates to CARAWDRDNGYTF.

A remark on this clone: The sample carries other DNA sequences with the same CDR3. The genes are TRBV30 and TRBJ2-7, with TRBD1 matching over 8 bases. The V and J ends lost 2 bases and 5 bases, in that order; junction bases with no gene match: 2. The CDR3 covers 12 residues. Germline V gives CDR1 GTSNPN, CDR2 SVGIG (reference sequence). The CDR3 bases are TGTGCCTGGAGTCCAGGGGGCCACGAGCAGTACTTC. This codes for CAWSPGGHEQYF.

CDR3 coding DNA: TGTGCCTGGAGTGCATACCCTAGACCCAATGAGCAGTTCTTC. This codes for CAWSAYPRPNEQFF. This chain joins TRBV30 and TRBJ2-1, with unresolved D. The CDR3 runs to 14 residues. Germline-derived CDR1 and CDR2 are GTSNPN and SVGIG (reference sequence). Deletions cut 1 base from V and 6 bases from J, with 13 bases between.

The chain employs TRBV11-2 and TRBJ2-1; D is perhaps TRBD1 (6 bases). V gave up 3 bases and J gave up 10 bases, with 10 bases separating them. The CDR3 is 12 residues long. Germline values: CDR1 SGHAT, CDR2 FQNNGV. The CDR3 loop is CASSFTTGEQFF. The CDR3 DNA reads as TGTGCCAGCAGCTTCACAACAGGGGAGCAGTTCTTC.

The chain employs TRBV12-3 or TRBV12-4 and TRBJ1-2; TRBD1 matches at 7 bases. This CDR3 is built from 12 residues. V lost 3 bases to trimming and J lost 10 bases; unmatched junction nucleotides: 5. The CDR3 DNA reads TGTGCCAGCAGTTTGCCAGGGGGTTCCTACACCTTC. Amino acids: CASSLPGGSYTF.

V and J are TRBV30 and TRBJ2-5; D not resolved. CDR1 is GTSNPN, CDR2 SVGIG, per germline (reference sequence). V lost 3 bases, J lost 6 bases, and 8 bases lay in between. This CDR3 region has 11 residues. CDR3 nucleotides: TGTGCCTGGAGCGCGGAAAAGACCCAGTACTTC. Amino acid sequence: CAWSAEKTQYF.

Only a few counts were recorded for this clone. The V call is TRBV7-6, the J call TRBJ1-6; D ambiguous. Trimming removed 1 base from V and 10 bases from J, with 8 bases in between. The CDR3 contains 13 residues. Germline lookup yields CDR1 SGHVS and CDR2 FNYEAQ. CDR3: CASSLESGSPLHF. CDR3 nucleotide sequence: TGTGCCAGCAGCTTAGAAAGCGGATCACCCCTCCACTTT. Variable domain in full (rest from reference TRBV7-6 and TRBJ1-6): GAGVSQSPRYKVTKRGQDVALRCDPISGHVSLYWYRQALGQGPEFLTYFNYEAQQDKSGLPNDRFSAERPEGSISTLTIQRTEQRDSAMYRCASSLESGSPLHFGNGTRLTVT.

CDR3 region: CAWTIDRGGGYTF. CDR3 coding DNA: TGTGCCTGGACCATAGACAGGGGTGGGGGCTACACCTTC. The rearrangement links TRBV30 to TRBJ1-2, with 8 bases that match TRBD1. This CDR3 has 13 amino acids. V shed 4 bases, J shed 8 bases, and the junction held 9 bases outside the gene matches. The germline V gene has CDR1 GTSNPN and CDR2 SVGIG (reference sequence).

The gene calls are TRBV5-1 and TRBJ1-2, with D maybe TRBD1 (6 bases). Germline-derived CDR1 and CDR2 are SGHRS and YFSETQ. Trimming removed 3 bases at V and 4 bases at J, with 13 bases between. This CDR3 spans 14 amino acids. The CDR3 DNA sequence: TGCGCCAGCAGCTCCAATACAGGGCGCTATGGCTACACCTTC. Translating it yields CASSSNTGRYGYTF.

This clone was picked up one time. The chain recombines TRBV30 with TRBJ2-1, with 11 nucleotides matching TRBD2. Germline CDR1 and CDR2: GTSNPN and SVGIG (reference sequence). V shed 6 bases and J 7 bases; nucleotides not matched to a gene: 8. The CDR3 runs 14 residues. CDR3 loop: CACIAGGPTNEQFF. CDR3 coding DNA: TGTGCCTGTATAGCGGGGGGGCCGACGAATGAGCAGTTCTTC.

V usage is TRBV28 and J usage is TRBJ1-5, with TRBD1 matching 8 bases. The CDR3 totals 12 residues. Germline-derived CDR1 and CDR2 are MDHEN and SYDVKM. J was trimmed by 3 bases and V by 11 bases; bases with no gene match: 3. CDR3 bases: TGTGCCGGGGGACAGGCCAATCAGCCCCAGCATTTT. Its translation is CAGGQANQPQHF.

The chain couples TRBV19 to TRBJ1-4, with D unresolved. The CDR3 totals 14 residues. From germline, CDR1 is LNHDA and CDR2 SQIVND (reference sequence). The V end was cut by 3 bases, the J end by 5 bases, with 10 bases between. The CDR3 bases are TGTGCCAGTAGTATGAAACGGTTAAATGAAAAACTGTTTTTT. As protein: CASSMKRLNEKLFF.

J is TRBJ1-4 and V is TRBV7-9, with D maybe TRBD1 (6 bases). The CDR3 is 17 residues long. Germline values: CDR1 SEHNR, CDR2 FQNEAQ (reference sequence). V lost 3 bases, J lost 5 bases, and 19 bases lay in between. CDR3 DNA: TGTGCCAGCAGCTTTTATGTTGGAGCAGGGGTCAATGAAAAACTGTTTTTT. Its protein is CASSFYVGAGVNEKLFF.

The chain has TRBV19 and TRBJ2-7, with D perhaps TRBD1 (5 bases). Germline-derived CDR1 and CDR2 are LNHDA and SQIVND (reference sequence). This CDR3 spans 17 amino acids. V dropped 5 bases and J dropped 0 bases, with 20 bases sitting between them. CDR3 residues: CASSPTQGPTSSYEQYF. For the CDR3, the DNA is TGTGCCAGTAGTCCCACTCAGGGTCCCACCAGCTCCTACGAGCAGTACTTC.

V usage is TRBV6-6 and J usage is TRBJ2-7; D may be TRBD2 (5 bases). The CDR3 spans 15 residues. Per the germline V gene, CDR1 is MNHNY and CDR2 is SVGAGI (reference sequence). With 2 bases removed from V and 0 bases from J, the gap between germline ends came to 11 bases. In nucleotides, the CDR3 is TGTGCCAGCAGTTACCCGATAGGGAGCTCCTACGAGCAGTACTTC. Protein: CASSYPIGSSYEQYF.

V and J are TRBV5-6 and TRBJ2-7; the D gene is possibly TRBD2 (5 bases). V lost 4 bases to trimming and J lost 3 bases, with 14 bases between them. CDR3 length equals 14 residues. CDR1 SGHDT and CDR2 YYEEEE come from the germline V gene. The CDR3 DNA reads TGTGCCAGCAGCCTGGGGAGCGGATACTACGAGCAGTACTTC. As protein: CASSLGSGYYEQYF.

The chain employs TRBV6-2 or TRBV6-3 and TRBJ2-5; 11 bases fit TRBD1. The CDR3 spans 16 residues. J lost 0 bases, V lost 2 bases, and 2 bases had no gene match. From germline, CDR1 is MNHEY and CDR2 SVGEGT. CDR3 loop: CASSYRTGGYQETQYF. CDR3 DNA sequence: TGTGCCAGCAGTTACCGGACAGGGGGCTACCAAGAGACCCAGTACTTC.

The CDR3 DNA sequence: TGCGCCAGCAGCCAACGGGGGGCCGGCGGGGAGCTGTTTTTT. It encodes CASSQRGAGGELFF. The chain employs TRBV4-3 and TRBJ2-2, with D possibly matching TRBD2 (7 bases). CDR1 and CDR2 (germline): LGHNA, YSLEER. The CDR3 is 14 amino acids. Trimming pared 2 bases from V and 7 bases from J, leaving 11 bases between.

V is TRBV7-3 and J is TRBJ1-1, with TRBD1 as a possible D gene (5 bases). This CDR3 has 14 residues. Germline CDR1 SGHTA, CDR2 FQGTGA. With 4 bases removed from V and 3 bases from J, the gap between germline ends came to 12 bases. CDR3 sequence (DNA): TGTGCCAGCAGCTCATACGCGGGGCACACTGAAGCTTTCTTT. Amino acids: CASSSYAGHTEAFF.

V and J are TRBV2 and TRBJ2-7, with D perhaps matching TRBD2 (5 bases). Trimming took 4 bases from V and 3 from J, leaving 13 bases between them. Per germline, CDR1 SNHLY and CDR2 FYNNEI. There are 14 residues in the CDR3. CDR3 coding DNA: TGTGCCAGCAGTGTCAGCGGATCGATCTACGAGCAGTACTTC. Protein sequence: CASSVSGSIYEQYF.

The CDR3 is CASSDSYNSPLHF. CDR3 nucleotides: TGCGCCAGCAGTGACAGCTATAATTCACCCCTCCACTTT. V gene TRBV10-1 combines with J gene TRBJ1-6, with D hard to call. Germline V gene sequence: CDR1 WNHNN, CDR2 SYGVQD (reference sequence). This CDR3 contains 13 residues. V lost 3 bases, J lost 3 bases, and 3 bases lay in between.

The chain couples TRBV6-5 to TRBJ2-3; 7 bases line up with TRBD1. V lost 8 bases to trimming and J lost 4 bases; unmatched junction nucleotides: 6. Germline CDR1 is MNHEY and CDR2 is SVGAGI. The CDR3 length is 13 residues. In DNA, the CDR3 is TGTGCCAGCCTTAGGGGGCTCGCAGATACGCAGTATTTT. This codes for CASLRGLADTQYF.

The chain combines TRBV24-1 with TRBJ1-4; D possibly corresponds to TRBD1 (6 bases). Germline loops: CDR1 KGHDR, CDR2 SFDVKD. The CDR3 consists of 15 residues. V was clipped by 5 bases and J by 8 bases, with 17 bases between them. CDR3 sequence (DNA): TGTGCCACCAGTGCCTCGGACAGTTTCGGAGAAAAACTGTTTTTT. Encoded protein: CATSASDSFGEKLFF.